The sequence of this TCR beta chain was determined in a study of blood T cells in healthy people across ages. Through a sample-barcoded 5' primer and a J-beta primer mix, a second PCR was run for roughly 7 to 11 cycles. MiXCR, run by TCRdb on the 5' RACE reads, gives a single entry per CDR3 protein. The sample lists 1.5 million to 2 million distinct CDR3 sequences; roughly 30% were seen once. A remark on this clonotype: At one end, the junction sequence differs from germline, possibly due to a read error.

The sequence was collected from a woman aged 30 to 39 in good health. Sequencing was carried out using blood.

The CDR3 protein is CASSEGGGSNYDYTF. The CDR3 DNA reads as TGTGCCAGCAGTGAAGGAGGCGGGTCTAACTATGACTACACCTTC. The chain is built from TRBV6-1 and TRBJ1-2; no definite D call. The CDR3 consists of 15 residues. CDR1 is MNHNS and CDR2 is SASEGT in the germline V gene.